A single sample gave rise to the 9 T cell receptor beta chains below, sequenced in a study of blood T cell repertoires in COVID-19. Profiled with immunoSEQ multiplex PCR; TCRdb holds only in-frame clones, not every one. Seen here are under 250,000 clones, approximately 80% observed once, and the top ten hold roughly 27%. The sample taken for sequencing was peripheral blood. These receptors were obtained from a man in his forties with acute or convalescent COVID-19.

CDR3 DNA: TGTGCCAGCAGCGCAACAGGGGTTGGGGAGACCCAGTACTTC. Encoded protein: CASSATGVGETQYF. This chain connects TRBV7-6 to TRBJ2-5; TRBD1 aligns across 7 bases. V lost 5 bases to trimming and J lost 5 bases; unmatched junction nucleotides: 8. CDR3 size: 14 residues. Germline values: CDR1 SGHVS, CDR2 FNYEAQ. The full variable domain, with the rest looked up from reference TRBV7-6 and TRBJ2-5, is GAGVSQSPRYKVTKRGQDVALRCDPISGHVSLYWYRQALGQGPEFLTYFNYEAQQDKSGLPNDRFSAERPEGSISTLTIQRTEQRDSAMYRCASSATGVGETQYFGPGTRLLVL.

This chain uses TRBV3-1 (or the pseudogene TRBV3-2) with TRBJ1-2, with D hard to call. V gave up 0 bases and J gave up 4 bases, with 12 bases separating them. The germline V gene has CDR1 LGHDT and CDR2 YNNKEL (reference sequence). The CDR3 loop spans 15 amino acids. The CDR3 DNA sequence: TGTGCCAGCAGCCAAGATCATAAGGGAGGCTATGGCTACACCTTC. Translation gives CASSQDHKGGYGYTF.

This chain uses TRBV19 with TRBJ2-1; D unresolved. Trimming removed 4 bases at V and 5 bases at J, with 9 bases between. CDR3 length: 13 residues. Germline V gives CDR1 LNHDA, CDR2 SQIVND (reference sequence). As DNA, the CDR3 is TGTGCCAGTAGTAAGTCTAGAAACAATGAGCAGTTCTTC. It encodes CASSKSRNNEQFF.

This CDR3 reads CASSRDRNSPLHF. CDR3 in DNA: TGTGCCAGCAGCCGGGACAGGAATTCACCCCTCCACTTT. The rearrangement links TRBV5-8 to TRBJ1-6; 8 positions agree with TRBD1. The CDR3 totals 13 residues. The V gene's germline CDR1 is SGHTS and CDR2 YDEGEE. After removal of 4 bases from V and 7 bases from J, the junction contained 1 base not matched to a gene.

Here the CDR3 reads CASSLVFGRTDTQYF. In DNA, the CDR3 is TGTGCCAGCAGCTTAGTTTTTGGGCGCACAGATACGCAGTATTTT. The rearrangement joins TRBV7-3 to TRBJ2-3; D uncertain. Trimming took 2 bases from V and 1 from J, leaving 10 bases between them. Germline V gene data show CDR1 as SGHTA and CDR2 as FQGTGA. This CDR3 is built from 15 residues.

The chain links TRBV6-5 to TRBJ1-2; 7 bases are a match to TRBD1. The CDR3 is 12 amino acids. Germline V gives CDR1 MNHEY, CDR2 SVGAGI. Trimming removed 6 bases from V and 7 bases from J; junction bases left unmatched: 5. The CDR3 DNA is TGTGCCAGCAGCTCACAGGGGATTGGCTACACCTTC. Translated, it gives CASSSQGIGYTF.

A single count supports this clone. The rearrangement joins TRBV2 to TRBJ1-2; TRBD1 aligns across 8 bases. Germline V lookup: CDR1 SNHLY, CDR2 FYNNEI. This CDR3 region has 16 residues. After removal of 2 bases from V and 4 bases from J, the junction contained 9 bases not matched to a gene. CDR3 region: CASSETRQGAPYGYTF. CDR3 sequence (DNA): TGTGCCAGCAGTGAAACACGGCAGGGGGCGCCCTATGGCTACACCTTC.

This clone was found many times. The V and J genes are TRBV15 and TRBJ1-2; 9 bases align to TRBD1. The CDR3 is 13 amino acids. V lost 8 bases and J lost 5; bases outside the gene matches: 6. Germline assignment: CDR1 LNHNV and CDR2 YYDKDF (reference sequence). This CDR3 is CATQPGTGYGYTF. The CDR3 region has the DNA TGTGCCACCCAACCTGGGACAGGGTATGGCTACACCTTC.

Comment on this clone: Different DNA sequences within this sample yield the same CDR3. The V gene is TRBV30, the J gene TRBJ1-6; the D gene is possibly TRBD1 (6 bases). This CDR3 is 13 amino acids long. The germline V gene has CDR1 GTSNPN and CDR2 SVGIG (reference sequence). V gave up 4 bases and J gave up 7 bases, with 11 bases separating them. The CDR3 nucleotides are TGTGCCTGGAAGACGGGGGGCAATTCACCCCTCCACTTT. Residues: CAWKTGGNSPLHF. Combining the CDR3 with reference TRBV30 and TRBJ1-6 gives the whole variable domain SQTIHQWPATLVQPVGSPLSLECTVEGTSNPNLYWYRQAAGRGLQLLFYSVGIGQISSEVPQNLSASRPQDRQFILSSKKLLLSDSGFYLCAWKTGGNSPLHFGNGTRLTVT.